This TCR beta chain was sequenced for a study of blood T cell repertoires in COVID-19. Study-level information: From the United States, Italy and Spain came samples of acute and convalescent COVID-19. T cells, B-cell-depleted T cells, or PBMCs supplied cDNA or gDNA.

The ends lost 5 bases at V and 2 bases at J; junction bases unmatched: 3. Germline loops: CDR1 GTSNPN, CDR2 SVGIG (reference sequence). This CDR3 is 12 amino acids long. TCRdb's table, derived via immunoSEQ multiplex PCR, lists solely in-frame clones and lacks some. This table holds 310,000 or so clones, 70% to 90% found once. Sequenced sample: PBMCs or T cells enriched from blood (not recorded which). This clonotype was sampled from a woman between 25 and 40 years old who had recovered from COVID-19. J is TRBJ2-7 and V is TRBV30; 7 positions agree with TRBD1. CDR3 sequence: CAWDRATYEQYF. CDR3 in DNA: TGTGCCTGGGACAGGGCAACCTACGAGCAGTACTTC.